This T cell receptor (beta chain) is drawn from a study of cytomegalovirus exposure and HLA in healthy donors. The study ran its PCR with 60 Vbeta and 13 Jbeta primers. Generated by immunoSEQ multiplex PCR, the TCRdb table keeps only in-frame clones and is missing some. Of roughly 180,000 clones listed, just under 85% are singletons. V shed 6 bases and J shed 5 bases, with 16 bases lying between them. Germline V gene data show CDR1 as LNHNV and CDR2 as YYDKDF (reference sequence). This CDR3 is 14 amino acids long. The sample consisted of PBMCs. The sequence derives from a girl between 10 and 17 years old in good health and CMV-seropositive. V is TRBV15 and J is TRBJ1-2; D may be TRBD1 (5 bases). In DNA form, the CDR3 reads TGTGCCACCAGACCCCCCGGGTCAGGGTATGGCTACACCTTC. It translates to CATRPPGSGYGYTF.